This TCR beta chain was documented in a study of blood T cell repertoires in COVID-19. Study information: PBMCs, B-cell-depleted T cells, or T cells were the source of the cDNA or gDNA that made up the material.

J lost 7 bases, V lost 2 bases, and 2 bases had no gene match. The V gene's germline CDR1 is SGHRS and CDR2 YFSETQ. The CDR3 is made up of 13 amino acids. In the original analysis: Reference gene primer amplification in the assay estimated nucleated cell counts. Sequencing was performed with immunoSEQ multiplex PCR; in TCRdb, only in-frame clones are kept and a portion is missing. V, J and clone size reflect that table, while D and trimming were determined from the DNA. Of about 150,000 clones listed, over 80% are singletons. Remarks on this clone: Other DNA sequences in this sample translate to the same CDR3.

Sequencing was carried out using peripheral blood. This chain uses TRBV5-1 with TRBJ2-4; TRBD2 agrees at 8 bases. The receptor's source is a woman aged 55-69 years with acute or convalescent COVID-19. CDR3 in DNA: TGCGCCAGCAGCTTAGCGGGGGAGAACATTCAGTACTTC. Protein sequence: CASSLAGENIQYF.